This T cell receptor beta chain was identified during a study of blood T cell repertoires in COVID-19 (dated by TCRdb to 2020 to 2021). For the wider study: The collaborator samples originated in the United States, Italy and Spain and spanned the acute and convalescent phases of COVID-19. Nearly every sample came with metadata listing a de-identified subject ID, COVID-19 status, age in years and sex. Subjects who had been exposed to COVID-19, were actively infected with it, or had recovered from it provided the deeply sampled blood TCRbeta repertoires that made up the dataset. Where available, HLA class I and class II types were obtained from metadata supplied by the sample provider rather than from assay-based typing. A freely available public database, intended as a resource for researchers studying the immune response to SARS-CoV-2, is where the repertoires were released. Samples came from the ongoing ImmuneRACE study (first 160 participants) plus 1,254 subjects from 6 global collaborators. The material from the prospective study consisted of cDNA or gDNA derived from T cells, B-cell-depleted T cells, or PBMCs. Overall study outcomes, separate from this receptor: How much clinical and demographic metadata was included differed by source and by participant, and the metadata was provided uncurated.

Collaborating institutions collected whole blood in K2EDTA tubes following their own protocols. For TCRbeta analysis, collaborators shipped samples in one of three forms: frozen whole blood, isolated PBMCs, or DNA extracted from either of those sample types. TCRbeta CDR3 regions were amplified from genomic DNA by means of the immunoSEQ Assay, a bias-controlled multiplex PCR. In the original analysis: Nucleated cell counts per sample were estimated from amplification of reference gene primers within the assay. Sequence reads were collapsed and filtered to measure the absolute abundance of every unique TCRbeta CDR3 rearrangement. For each sample, productive Simpson clonality was calculated as the square root of Simpson's diversity index over productive rearrangements. Here the immuneACCESS table is served through TCRdb, limited to in-frame sequences with V and J called. Missing clones are a known gap in these copies; in checked studies unresolved V genes cover under half, and the rest lacks a known reason. The V and J calls and clone size come from that table; D and trimming were worked out from the DNA. The sample yields about 97,000 clones; roughly 85% were counted once. Jointly, the top ten make up 1.5% to 2% of the sample.

V lost 3 bases and J lost 9 bases; the stretch between them is 6 bases long. The CDR3 runs 11 residues from the cysteine to the phenylalanine. Here the CDR3 DNA is all that survives: 33 bases in frame from base 1. In regard to this clone: The antigen this receptor binds is unknown. No qualities accompany the bases; no much larger clone lies one base away.

The sequence came from a woman aged 70-85 years with active or convalescent COVID-19. The sequenced sample was peripheral blood. This chain is built from TRBV12-3 or TRBV12-4 and TRBJ2-1; the D gene is unclear. For the CDR3, the sequence is CASSFKLEQFF. The nucleotides are TGTGCCAGCAGTTTTAAACTTGAGCAGTTCTTC.